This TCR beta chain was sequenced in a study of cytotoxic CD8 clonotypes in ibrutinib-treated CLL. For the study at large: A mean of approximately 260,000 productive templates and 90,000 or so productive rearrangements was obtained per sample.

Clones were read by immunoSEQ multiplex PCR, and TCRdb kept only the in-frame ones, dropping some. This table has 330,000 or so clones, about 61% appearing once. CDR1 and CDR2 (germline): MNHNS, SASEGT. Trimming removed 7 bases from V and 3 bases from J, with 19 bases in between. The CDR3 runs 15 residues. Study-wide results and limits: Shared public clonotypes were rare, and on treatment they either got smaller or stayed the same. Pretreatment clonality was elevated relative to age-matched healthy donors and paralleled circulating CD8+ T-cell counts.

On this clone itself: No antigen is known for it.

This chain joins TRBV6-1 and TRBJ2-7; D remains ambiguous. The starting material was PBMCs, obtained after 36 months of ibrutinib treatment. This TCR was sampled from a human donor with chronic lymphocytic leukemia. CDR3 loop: CASTLTLLPNYEQYF. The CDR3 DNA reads TGTGCCAGCACCCTGACGCTGCTCCCCAACTACGAGCAGTACTTC.